The source of this T cell receptor beta chain is a study of blood T cell repertoires in COVID-19. Assignment of participants to cohorts was predicated upon participant-reported clinical history. In this sample, this clone turned up once. The CDR3 has 11 amino acids. V shed 4 bases and J shed 12 bases, with 12 bases lying between them. Germline lookup yields CDR1 SGHTA and CDR2 FQGNSA. Repertoires were generated with immunoSEQ multiplex PCR, while TCRdb's copy carries only in-frame clones and drops some. The table shows about 230,000 clones, with nearly 90% occurring only once. What was sequenced was PBMCs or T cells enriched from blood (not recorded which). J is TRBJ1-2 and V is TRBV7-2; no firm D call. This clonotype was obtained from a woman aged 30 to 39 with acute COVID-19. Here the CDR3 DNA reads TGTGCCAGCAGCTCCTATGCGACACACACCTTC. Protein product: CASSSYATHTF.